Listed below are T cell receptor beta chains from one sample, sequenced in a study of blood T cell repertoires in COVID-19. Libraries were prepared by immunoSEQ multiplex PCR; TCRdb keeps only in-frame clonotypes and omits some of them. Found here are approximately 41,000 clones, around 90% of them singletons; the top ten hold approximately 21%. Sequenced material: peripheral blood. Receptors were obtained from a man aged 50 or older with active COVID-19. CDR3s include the opening cysteine and the closing phenylalanine or tryptophan. The D gene is left open where the match is weak. A clone size is listed for some rows: how often the clone was seen (once, few, many), or a class if it is expanded.

CDR3 protein	CDR3 DNA	V gene	clone size	D gene	J gene
CASSLSGLTGREQFF	TGTGCCAGCAGCTTGTCAGGACTAACTGGGCGTGAGCAGTTCTTC	TRBV5-6	-	-	TRBJ2-1
CASSLGSSSIQYF	TGTGCCAGCAGTTTAGGATCTAGTAGCATTCAGTACTTC	TRBV27	-	-	TRBJ2-4
CAWDPGGSGTGELFF	TGTGCCTGGGACCCAGGGGGGTCGGGCACCGGGGAGCTGTTTTTT	TRBV30	-	-	TRBJ2-2
CASSAGTIYEQYF	TGTGCCAGTAGTGCCGGGACAATCTACGAGCAGTACTTC	TRBV19	-	-	TRBJ2-7
CASSISRDSSYEQYF	TGTGCCAGCAGCATTAGTCGGGACAGCTCCTACGAGCAGTACTTC	TRBV7-9	-	TRBD1	TRBJ2-7
CASSDPGTGRDEQFF	TGCGCCAGCAGTGACCCCGGGACAGGGAGGGATGAGCAGTTCTTC	TRBV10-2	few	TRBD1	TRBJ2-1
CASSLQQGYTGELFF	TGTGCCAGCAGCTTACAACAGGGATACACCGGGGAGCTGTTTTTT	TRBV11-2	-	-	TRBJ2-2
CASSKGLGTGAYEQYF	TGTGCCAGCAGCAAAGGGTTAGGGACAGGGGCCTACGAGCAGTACTTC	TRBV21-1	-	-	TRBJ2-7
CASSWTGGVTGELFF	TGCGCCAGCAGCTGGACAGGGGGAGTCACCGGGGAGCTGTTTTTT	TRBV5-1	-	TRBD1	TRBJ2-2
CASSQSGGENTGELFF	TGCGCCAGCAGTCAAAGTGGCGGGGAGAACACCGGGGAGCTGTTTTTT	TRBV23-1	-	-	TRBJ2-2
CASSVGGTGAPGYGYTF	TGTGCCAGCAGCGTAGGGGGGACAGGGGCCCCGGGCTATGGCTACACCTTC	TRBV9	-	TRBD1	TRBJ1-2
CASSSGTSSETQYF	TGCGCCAGCAGCTCCGGGACTAGCAGCGAGACCCAGTACTTC	TRBV5-1	-	TRBD2	TRBJ2-5
CASSQHPSLAGPTGELFF	TGTGCCAGCAGCCAACATCCCTCCCTAGCGGGCCCGACCGGGGAGCTGTTTTTT	TRBV3-1/TRBV3-2	-	TRBD2	TRBJ2-2
CATGSREGNTGELFF	TGTGCCACCGGGTCACGGGAGGGGAACACCGGGGAGCTGTTTTTT	TRBV10-3	-	TRBD2	TRBJ2-2
CASSSGWRDSGEQYF	TGTGCCAGCAGCTCGGGCTGGAGGGACTCTGGCGAGCAGTACTTC	TRBV7-3	-	-	TRBJ2-7
CASSPGPSGGSYEQYF	TGTGCCAGCAGCCCGGGGCCTAGCGGGGGATCCTACGAGCAGTACTTC	TRBV7-9	-	TRBD2	TRBJ2-7
CASSFGIANTEAFF	TGTGCCAGCAGCTTCGGAATAGCGAACACTGAAGCTTTCTTT	TRBV11-2	-	-	TRBJ1-1
CASSPGSGYEQYF	TGTGCCAGCAGCCCTGGGTCAGGCTACGAGCAGTACTTC	TRBV5-4	-	-	TRBJ2-7
CASQPQRGGSEETQYF	TGCGCCAGCCAACCACAGCGGGGCGGGAGTGAAGAGACCCAGTACTTC	TRBV4-3	few	TRBD2	TRBJ2-5
CASSDRQGGNTEAFF	TGCGCCAGCAGCGATAGACAGGGGGGGAACACTGAAGCTTTCTTT	TRBV4-1	-	TRBD1	TRBJ1-1
CASLEGGFGNTIYF	TGTGCCAGCTTAGAAGGAGGCTTTGGAAACACCATATATTTT	TRBV6-5	-	-	TRBJ1-3
CASASSWGTRETQYF	TGTGCCAGTGCATCCTCATGGGGCACTCGGGAGACCCAGTACTTC	TRBV19	-	-	TRBJ2-5
CASSRDRNEQYF	TGTGCCAGTAGTCGGGATCGGAACGAGCAGTACTTC	TRBV19	-	-	TRBJ2-7
CASSEDPGTQYF	TGTGCCAGCAGTGAAGATCCGGGGACGCAGTATTTT	TRBV6-1	-	-	TRBJ2-3
CASSPAEAPRYGYTF	TGTGCCAGCAGCCCCGCGGAGGCCCCTCGGTATGGCTACACCTTC	TRBV11-3	-	-	TRBJ1-2
CASSLPGGEGTDTQYF	TGTGCCAGCAGCCTCCCGGGCGGGGAAGGTACGGATACGCAGTATTTT	TRBV7-9	-	-	TRBJ2-3
CASSENRGAGNDGYTF	TGTGCCAGCAGCGAAAACCGGGGGGCAGGGAACGATGGCTACACCTTC	TRBV2	medium-sized	-	TRBJ1-2
CSADTGVNEQYF	TGCAGCGCGGACACAGGGGTCAACGAGCAGTACTTC	TRBV29-1	-	TRBD1	TRBJ2-7
CASSLEWPGTQYF	TGTGCCAGCAGCTTAGAATGGCCGGGGACCCAGTACTTC	TRBV7-7	-	-	TRBJ2-5
CASSLGGVYLNHLGGQYF	TGTGCCAGCAGCTTGGGGGGAGTGTATTTGAATCACCTCGGCGGGCAGTATTTT	TRBV5-6	-	-	TRBJ2-3
CASSASGTSATDTQYF	TGTGCCAGCAGCGCCTCTGGGACTAGCGCCACAGATACGCAGTATTTT	TRBV9	-	TRBD2	TRBJ2-3
CASSLAGQGVIQYF	TGTGCCAGCAGCTTAGCTGGACAGGGGGTTATTCAGTACTTC	TRBV7-9	-	TRBD1	TRBJ2-4
CASGLGSGRVNEQFF	TGTGCTAGTGGTTTGGGGAGCGGGAGGGTAAATGAGCAGTTCTTC	TRBV12-5	-	TRBD2	TRBJ2-1
CASSVGAGGPDEQYF	TGTGCCAGCAGCGTAGGGGCGGGAGGGCCTGACGAGCAGTACTTC	TRBV9	-	TRBD2	TRBJ2-7
CASSLDRALEQYF	TGTGCCAGCAGCCTGGACAGGGCTTTGGAGCAGTACTTC	TRBV16	-	TRBD1	TRBJ2-7
CASSLAGADEQFF	TGTGCCAGTAGTCTAGCGGGAGCCGATGAGCAGTTCTTC	TRBV19	-	TRBD2	TRBJ2-1
CASSLSSGKRDTQYF	TGTGCCAGCAGCCTTTCTAGCGGGAAGAGAGATACGCAGTATTTT	TRBV7-7	-	TRBD2	TRBJ2-3
CASSVEAVSYNEQFF	TGTGCCAGCAGCGTAGAGGCGGTCTCCTACAATGAGCAGTTCTTC	TRBV9	once	-	TRBJ2-1
CASRLAGGRTGELFF	TGTGCCAGCAGACTAGCGGGAGGGAGGACCGGGGAGCTGTTTTTT	TRBV5-4	-	TRBD2	TRBJ2-2
CASSIGTGIFYEQYF	TGTGCCAGTAGTATAGGCACAGGGATATTCTACGAGCAGTACTTC	TRBV19	-	-	TRBJ2-7
CASSPGLELISQYF	TGTGCCAGCAGTCCCGGACTAGAGTTAATTTCGCAGTATTTT	TRBV6-5	-	TRBD2	TRBJ2-3
CASSPRDSGYEQYF	TGCGCCAGCAGCCCCCGGGACAGCGGCTACGAGCAGTACTTC	TRBV4-1	-	TRBD1	TRBJ2-7
CASSRWGLANYGYTF	TGTGCCAGCAGTCGGTGGGGCTTAGCTAACTATGGCTACACCTTC	TRBV6-5	-	-	TRBJ1-2
CASKGTEGGSPLHF	TGTGCCAGCAAGGGGACAGAAGGAGGTTCACCCCTCCACTTT	TRBV6-5	medium-sized	TRBD1	TRBJ1-6
CSVETGPYGYTF	TGCAGCGTTGAAACAGGTCCCTATGGCTACACCTTC	TRBV29-1	-	-	TRBJ1-2
CASSLVGGEKLFF	TGCGCCAGCAGCTTGGTTGGCGGCGAAAAACTGTTTTTT	TRBV5-1	-	-	TRBJ1-4
CAIRGQPAYNEQFF	TGTGCCATCAGGGGACAGCCCGCCTACAATGAGCAGTTCTTC	TRBV10-3	-	TRBD1	TRBJ2-1
CASSSYRLAGGSYNEQFF	TGTGCCAGCAGCTCCTATCGACTAGCGGGAGGGTCCTACAATGAGCAGTTCTTC	TRBV7-8	-	TRBD2	TRBJ2-1
CATSRDLRADTQYF	TGTGCCACCAGCAGAGATTTGAGGGCAGATACGCAGTATTTT	TRBV15	-	-	TRBJ2-3
CASTVERLETQYF	TGTGCCAGTACCGTGGAGAGGCTCGAGACCCAGTACTTC	TRBV7-9	-	-	TRBJ2-5
CASSILSGYTDTQYF	TGTGCCAGCAGCATACTTAGCGGTTACACAGATACGCAGTATTTT	TRBV11-2	-	-	TRBJ2-3
CASSFRRQMDRSRDYTF	TGTGCCAGCAGTTTCCGACGGCAGATGGACAGGTCGCGGGACTACACCTTC	TRBV28	-	TRBD1	TRBJ1-2
CASSLSGRTWETQYF	TGTGCCAGCAGTCTTAGCGGGAGGACCTGGGAGACCCAGTACTTC	TRBV27	-	TRBD2	TRBJ2-5
CSGQGESNEQYF	TGCAGCGGACAGGGGGAGTCAAACGAGCAGTACTTC	TRBV29-1	-	TRBD1	TRBJ2-7
CASTPGQTVTGELFF	TGTGCCAGTACACCGGGACAGACCGTCACCGGGGAGCTGTTTTTT	TRBV6-5	-	TRBD1	TRBJ2-2
CASSWDSYTGELFF	TGTGCCAGCAGCTGGGACAGCTACACCGGGGAGCTGTTTTTT	TRBV7-2	-	TRBD1	TRBJ2-2
CASSWGQGADTEAFF	TGTGCCAGTAGTTGGGGACAGGGGGCGGACACTGAAGCTTTCTTT	TRBV19	-	TRBD1	TRBJ1-1